This entry lists 2 T cell receptor beta chains sequenced from one sample in a study of T-cell memory formation after mild COVID-19. TCRdb re-derived calls from the 5' RACE reads in MiXCR, one entry per CDR3 protein. The repertoire holds around 82,000 distinct CDR3 sequences, 10% to 15% seen once, with roughly two fifths in the top ten. The sample taken for sequencing was PBMCs or a T cell subset sorted from them (not recorded which). The receptors were gathered from a man in his late teens or twenties who had mild COVID-19 (a few samples of this study predate the infection). Cell type and time point are not known.

This clonotype is deemed large. The V call is TRBV15, the J call TRBJ2-2, with 11 bases matching TRBD2. V shed 0 bases, J shed 5 bases, and the junction held 14 bases outside the gene matches. The CDR3 is 20 residues long. The germline V gene has CDR1 LNHNV and CDR2 YYDKDF (reference sequence). The CDR3, as DNA: TGTGCCACCAGCAGAGATGTAGAGGTGTTGGCTAGCGGGGGGACCGGGGAGCTGTTTTTT. This gives the protein CATSRDVEVLASGGTGELFF.

CDR3: CASSQRLAGVHEQFF. In DNA, the CDR3 is TGTGCCAGCAGCCAGCGACTAGCGGGGGTCCATGAGCAGTTCTTC. The chain uses TRBV4-2 and TRBJ2-1; 12 nucleotides line up with TRBD2. V lost 3 bases, J lost 8 bases, and 5 bases stayed unmatched. Per the germline V gene, CDR1 is LGHNA and CDR2 is YNFKEQ. CDR3 size: 15 residues.